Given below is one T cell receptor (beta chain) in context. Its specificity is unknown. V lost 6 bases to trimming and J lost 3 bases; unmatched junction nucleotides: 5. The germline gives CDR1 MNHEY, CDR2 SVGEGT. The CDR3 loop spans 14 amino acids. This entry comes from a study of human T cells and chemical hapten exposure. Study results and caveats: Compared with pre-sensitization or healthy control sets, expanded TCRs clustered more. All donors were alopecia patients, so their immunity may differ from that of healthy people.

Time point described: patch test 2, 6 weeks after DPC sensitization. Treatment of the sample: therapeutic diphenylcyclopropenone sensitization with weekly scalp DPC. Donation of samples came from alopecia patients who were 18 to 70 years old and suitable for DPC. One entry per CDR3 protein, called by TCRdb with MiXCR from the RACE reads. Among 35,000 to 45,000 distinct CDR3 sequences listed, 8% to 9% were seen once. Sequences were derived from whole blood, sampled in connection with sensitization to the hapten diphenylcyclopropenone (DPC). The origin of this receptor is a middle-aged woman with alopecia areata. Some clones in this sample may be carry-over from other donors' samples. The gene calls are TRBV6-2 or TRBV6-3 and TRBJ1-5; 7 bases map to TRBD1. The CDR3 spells CASRKTGPNQPQHF. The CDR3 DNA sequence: TGTGCCAGCAGGAAGACAGGGCCCAATCAGCCCCAGCATTTT.